This entry concerns a single T cell receptor beta chain. The antigen this receptor binds is unknown. No much larger clone exists at a distance of one base, and base qualities are not known. Each collaborating institution followed its own protocols to collect whole blood in K2EDTA tubes. For TCRbeta analysis, collaborator samples were shipped as frozen whole blood, as isolated PBMCs, or as DNA extracted from either sample type. The data were taken from a study of blood T cell repertoires in COVID-19 (dated by TCRdb to the early 2020s). In the study overall: Samples from collaborators originated in the United States, Italy and Spain and spanned both the acute and convalescent phases of COVID-19. The prospective study material was composed of cDNA or gDNA derived from T cells, B-cell-depleted T cells, or PBMCs. Deeply sampled blood TCRbeta repertoires from subjects exposed to, actively infected with, or recovered from COVID-19 were included in the dataset. The repertoires were released in a freely available public database intended as a resource for research on the immune response to SARS-CoV-2. The samples were drawn from the first 160 participants of the ongoing ImmuneRACE study and from some 1,300 subjects provided by 6 global collaborators. Sample metadata almost always included a de-identified subject ID, COVID-19 status, age in years and sex. Where HLA class I and class II types were available, the types were taken from metadata supplied by the sample provider, not from assay-based typing. Results and caveats for the whole study, not just this receptor: The quantity of clinical and demographic metadata differed by source and by participant and was supplied without curation.

The immunoSEQ Assay, a bias-controlled multiplex PCR, was used to amplify TCRbeta CDR3 regions from genomic DNA. In the paper's pipeline: Within the assay, amplification of reference gene primers was used to estimate how many nucleated cells each sample contained. To quantify the absolute abundance of each unique TCRbeta CDR3 rearrangement, sequence reads were collapsed and filtered. Productive Simpson clonality was computed per sample as the square root of Simpson's diversity index over productive rearrangements. Held by TCRdb, this immuneACCESS table contains in-frame sequences only and omits some clones. Under half of the omission traces to an unresolved V gene where checked; the cause of the rest is unknown. D and trimming come from the DNA, and the V and J calls and clone size come from that table. The sample profile shows under 250,000 clones; more than 65% of them were found once. The ten largest make up 2% to 2.5% of the sample.

Source material: peripheral blood. This TCR came from a woman aged 55-70 years with acute or convalescent COVID-19.

The CDR3 region has the sequence CASSHDRTSSYTF. The nucleotide sequence is TGTGCCAGCAGTCACGACCGGACTTCGAGCTACACCTTC. The sequence joins TRBV7-2 to TRBJ1-2; no D segment can be confidently identified. From the cysteine up to the phenylalanine, the CDR3 has a length of 13 residues. The only DNA kept is the CDR3, 39 bases in frame from the first base. Taken from the germline V gene, the CDR1 and CDR2 loops are SGHTA and FQGNSA. At the junction V is shortened by 6 bases and J by 9 bases, with 17 bases in between.